This note documents a single T cell receptor beta chain sequence. This sample was included in a study of blood T cell repertoires in COVID-19. Study as a whole: COVID-19 samples collected from the United States, Italy and Spain covered acute and convalescent phases.

This CDR3 is built from 16 residues. Germline values: CDR1 SGHAT, CDR2 FQNNGV. V lost 6 bases to trimming and J lost 7 bases; unmatched junction nucleotides: 11. Assay used: immunoSEQ multiplex PCR; TCRdb lists only in-frame clones, some missing. Altogether about 170,000 clones are present, 90% to 95% being singletons, with the ten largest covering around 0.5%. Sequenced input: peripheral blood. The J gene is TRBJ2-1, the V gene TRBV11-2; 11 bases are a match to TRBD2. The receptor's source is a man between 45 and 60 years old with acute or convalescent COVID-19. The CDR3 is CASRPATSGIINEQFF. The DNA of the CDR3 is TGTGCCAGCAGGCCGGCGACTAGCGGGATTATAAATGAGCAGTTCTTC.